A single sample gave rise to the 27 T cell receptor beta chains below, sequenced in a study of blood T cell repertoires in COVID-19. Profiled with immunoSEQ multiplex PCR; TCRdb holds only in-frame clones, not every one. The table lists roughly 700,000 clones, just under 90% of them singletons. The sequenced sample was peripheral blood. All receptors derive from a woman younger than 30 with acute or convalescent COVID-19.

On this clone: The identical CDR3 is also encoded by other nucleotide sequences in the sample. This chain joins TRBV11-3 and TRBJ1-1; D unclear. Germline values: CDR1 SGHNT, CDR2 YENEEA. The CDR3 contains 13 residues. Trimming cost V 5 bases and J 1 base, with 8 bases left between them. CDR3 in DNA: TGTGCCAGCAGCCTATTGAGGAACACTGAAGCTTTCTTT. Encoded protein: CASSLLRNTEAFF.

The genes are TRBV11-2 and TRBJ1-3; D is possibly TRBD1 (6 bases). Between the trimmed V and J ends, which lost 5 bases and 9 bases, there was a span of 11 bases. Germline values: CDR1 SGHAT, CDR2 FQNNGV. The CDR3 spans 12 residues. The CDR3 DNA sequence: TGTGCCAGCAGCCTTACAGGGACCACCATATATTTT. It encodes CASSLTGTTIYF. The whole variable domain, filled in from reference TRBV11-2 and TRBJ1-3, reads EAGVAQSPRYKIIEKRQSVAFWCNPISGHATLYWYQQILGQGPKLLIQFQNNGVVDDSQLPKDRFSAERLKGVDSTLKIQPAKLEDSAVYLCASSLTGTTIYFGEGSWLTVV.

The chain carries TRBV2 and TRBJ1-5; tentative D call: TRBD1 (5 bases). The CDR3 has 15 residues. CDR1 is SNHLY, CDR2 FYNNEI, per germline. V was cut by 0 bases and J by 2 bases, with 8 bases left in between. The CDR3 region is CASSEAPGGNQPQHF. The DNA of the CDR3 is TGTGCCAGCAGTGAAGCGCCGGGGGGCAATCAGCCCCAGCATTTT.

A single count supports this clone. CDR3 loop: CSVEGTGVTFTDTQYF. DNA for the CDR3: TGCAGCGTTGAGGGGACAGGGGTTACCTTCACAGATACGCAGTATTTT. This rearrangement joins TRBV29-1 to TRBJ2-3; 10 positions match TRBD1. The CDR3 is made up of 16 amino acids. Germline CDR1 is SQVTM and CDR2 is ANQGSEA. The V and J ends lost 3 bases and 2 bases, in that order; junction bases with no gene match: 8.

The chain is built from TRBV4-3 and TRBJ1-2; 9 bases line up with TRBD1. Germline loops: CDR1 LGHNA, CDR2 YSLEER. The CDR3 spans 15 residues. Trimming removed 1 base from V and 3 bases from J; junction bases left unmatched: 3. This CDR3 reads CASSQGTGDDYGYTF. CDR3 DNA sequence: TGCGCCAGCAGCCAAGGGACAGGGGATGACTATGGCTACACCTTC.

The rearrangement uses TRBV27 and TRBJ1-5; the D is unclear. Trimming pared 1 base from V and 0 bases from J, leaving 7 bases between. The CDR3 loop spans 15 amino acids. Germline V gives CDR1 MNHEY, CDR2 SMNVEV (reference sequence). CDR3 nucleotide sequence: TGTGCCAGCAGTTTATTCGGGGATAGCAATCAGCCCCAGCATTTT. The encoded protein is CASSLFGDSNQPQHF.

The J gene is TRBJ1-6, the V gene TRBV3-1 (or the pseudogene TRBV3-2); the match to TRBD1 covers 9 bases. V dropped 8 bases and J dropped 6; count of bases not matched to a gene: 8. Germline V gene sequence: CDR1 LGHDT, CDR2 YNNKEL (reference sequence). There are 15 residues in the CDR3. CDR3 amino acids: CASGRGTGTNSPLHF. In nucleotides, the CDR3 is TGTGCCAGCGGACGGGGGACAGGGACTAATTCACCCCTCCACTTT.

In its sample, this clone was seen once. This chain uses TRBV6-2 or TRBV6-3 with TRBJ2-7; TRBD1 is a possible D gene (6 bases). Trimming left V 6 bases short and J 0 bases short, with 15 bases between. CDR1 and CDR2 (germline): MNHEY, SVGEGT. This CDR3 contains 15 residues. In DNA form, the CDR3 reads TGTGCCAGCAGCCCGACAGGCCTTCCCTCCTACGAGCAGTACTTC. This translates into CASSPTGLPSYEQYF.

CDR3 nucleotides: TGCGCCAGCAGCTTGTACTCAGGGGCGACTTTGAACACTGAAGCTTTCTTT. Protein sequence: CASSLYSGATLNTEAFF. The gene calls are TRBV5-1 and TRBJ1-1, with a weak D call TRBD1 (6 bases). V gave up 1 base and J gave up 0 bases, with 16 bases separating them. The germline CDR1 and CDR2 sequences are SGHRS and YFSETQ. The length of the CDR3 is 17 residues.

The chain couples TRBV3-1 (or the pseudogene TRBV3-2) to TRBJ2-5; possible D gene TRBD2, 7 bases. Germline CDR1 reads LGHDT; CDR2 reads YNNKEL (reference sequence). V lost 3 bases, J lost 5 bases, and 16 bases lay in between. The CDR3 sequence is 15 residues long. The CDR3 protein is CASSQGGALRETQYF. The CDR3 coding sequence is TGTGCCAGCAGCCAGGGGGGGGCCCTCAGGGAGACCCAGTACTTC.

V is TRBV23-1 and J is TRBJ1-6; TRBD1 matches at 9 bases. TRBV23-1 is assigned to the ORF class and has an uncertain function. The CDR3 loop spans 19 amino acids. After removal of 0 bases from V and 0 bases from J, the junction contained 6 bases not matched to a gene. CDR3 loop: CASSQSAQGASSYNSPLHF. In nucleotides, the CDR3 is TGCGCCAGCAGTCAATCGGCACAGGGGGCGAGCTCCTATAATTCACCCCTCCACTTT.

J is TRBJ1-1 and V is TRBV30; D is unresolved. Germline CDR1 is GTSNPN and CDR2 is SVGIG (reference sequence). The CDR3 consists of 12 residues. V was pared by 7 bases and J by 5 bases, with 14 bases between. The CDR3 nucleotides read TGTGCCTCACGACGGGAGGGAACTGAAGCTTTCTTT. This translates into CASRREGTEAFF.

The V gene is TRBV12-5, the J gene TRBJ2-1; 10 bases agree with TRBD2. V gave up 0 bases and J gave up 4 bases; unmatched junction bases: 15. From germline, CDR1 is LGHNT and CDR2 FRNRAP. This CDR3 has 20 amino acids. CDR3 sequence (DNA): TGTGCTAGTGGTTTGGTACGAGTGAAGAGCGGGGGGGAGGATTACAATGAGCAGTTCTTC. Translation gives CASGLVRVKSGGEDYNEQFF.

J is TRBJ1-1 and V is TRBV10-3, with D maybe TRBD1 (5 bases). CDR3 size: 15 residues. The ends were cut back, 0 bases at V and 3 bases at J, with 11 bases in the middle. The germline V gene encodes CDR1 ENHRY and CDR2 SYGVKD. The DNA for the CDR3 is TGTGCCATCAGTGAGTCTTGGGGGGGGGACACTGAAGCTTTCTTT. Amino acids: CAISESWGGDTEAFF.

The chain has TRBV19 and TRBJ2-7; possible D gene TRBD2, 7 bases. The CDR3 spans 15 residues. The germline V gene encodes CDR1 LNHDA and CDR2 SQIVND (reference sequence). The ends were cut back, 3 bases at V and 7 bases at J, with 19 bases in the middle. This CDR3 is CASSIGGAPIGEQYF. In DNA form, the CDR3 reads TGTGCCAGTAGTATTGGGGGGGCGCCGATAGGTGAGCAGTACTTC.

The genes are TRBV7-8 and TRBJ2-7, with D possibly matching TRBD1 (5 bases). Deletions cut 0 bases from V and 6 bases from J, with 18 bases between. From germline, CDR1 is SGHVS and CDR2 FQNEAQ. The CDR3 runs 16 residues. The CDR3 loop reads CASSLAWQGSKGEQYF. The DNA of the CDR3 is TGTGCCAGCAGCTTAGCATGGCAGGGTAGTAAGGGCGAGCAGTACTTC.

This sequence joins TRBV24-1 and TRBJ1-4; TRBD1 matches at 9 bases. Germline V gives CDR1 KGHDR, CDR2 SFDVKD. The CDR3 extends over 15 amino acids. After removal of 5 bases from V and 5 bases from J, the junction contained 5 bases not matched to a gene. CDR3 residues: CATSGADRGNEKLFF. CDR3 coding DNA: TGTGCCACCAGTGGAGCAGACAGGGGGAATGAAAAACTGTTTTTT.

The CDR3 here is CATSDSGGSGANVLTF. In DNA form, the CDR3 reads TGTGCCACCAGTGATTCCGGAGGGTCTGGGGCCAACGTCCTGACTTTC. J is TRBJ2-6 and V is TRBV24-1; TRBD2 might be the D (6 bases). The CDR3 contains 16 residues. Trimming shortened V by 2 bases and J by 1 base, and 8 bases separated the two germline ends. CDR1 and CDR2 (germline): KGHDR, SFDVKD.

This clone is a singleton in its sample. The chain couples TRBV4-3 to TRBJ1-4, with unresolved D. The V and J ends lost 0 bases and 7 bases respectively, with 9 bases between them. Germline loops: CDR1 LGHNA, CDR2 YSLEER. The CDR3 totals 14 residues. CDR3 in amino acids: CASSQDYSSEKLFF. As DNA, the CDR3 is TGCGCCAGCAGCCAAGATTACTCTTCTGAAAAACTGTTTTTT.

V is TRBV7-2 and J is TRBJ2-1; perhaps TRBD2 as D (5 bases). Germline CDR1 and CDR2: SGHTA and FQGNSA. This CDR3 contains 14 residues. V was cut by 0 bases and J by 6 bases, with 9 bases left in between. The CDR3 is CASSLARGPNEQFF. As DNA, the CDR3 is TGTGCCAGCAGCTTAGCGAGAGGGCCCAATGAGCAGTTCTTC.

This sequence joins TRBV5-4 and TRBJ2-1, with 11 bases fitting TRBD1. CDR1 is SGHNT and CDR2 is YYREEE in the germline V gene (reference sequence). The CDR3 is made up of 17 amino acids. V gave up 4 bases and J gave up 0 bases; unmatched junction bases: 6. CDR3 DNA: TGTGCCAGCAGCAAAGGACAGGGGGCATTCTCCTACAATGAGCAGTTCTTC. Its translation: CASSKGQGAFSYNEQFF. The full variable domain, with the rest looked up from reference TRBV5-4 and TRBJ2-1, is ETGVTQSPTHLIKTRGQQVTLRCSSQSGHNTVSWYQQALGQGPQFIFQYYREEENGRGNFPPRFSGLQFPNYSSELNVNALELDDSALYLCASSKGQGAFSYNEQFFGPGTRLTVL.

This clone was counted between two and nine times. V usage is TRBV10-3 and J usage is TRBJ1-1; no reliable D call. The V end lost 7 bases, the J end lost 4 bases, and 16 bases lay between the germline ends. The germline gives CDR1 ENHRY, CDR2 SYGVKD. The CDR3 is made up of 14 amino acids. The CDR3 DNA sequence: TGTGCCATCACCGAGGAGCAGCAGCTCACTGAAGCTTTCTTT. This gives the protein CAITEEQQLTEAFF.

The V call is TRBV6-5, the J call TRBJ1-2; D gene ambiguous. CDR3 length: 14 residues. The germline V gene has CDR1 MNHEY and CDR2 SVGAGI. V was trimmed by 2 bases and J by 8 bases, leaving 15 bases between them. Here the CDR3 DNA reads TGTGCCAGCAGTTACGGGAGAGCTGCTTGGGGCTACACCTTC. It encodes CASSYGRAAWGYTF.

This chain links TRBV24-1 with TRBJ2-7; the match to TRBD2 covers 8 bases. V shed 5 bases and J 6 bases; nucleotides not matched to a gene: 8. Germline V gives CDR1 KGHDR, CDR2 SFDVKD. This CDR3 contains 14 residues. CDR3 DNA: TGTGCCACCAGTGTAGGAGCGGGAGCCAGCGAGCAGTACTTC. This gives the protein CATSVGAGASEQYF.

The chain carries TRBV27 and TRBJ1-1, with D maybe TRBD1 (6 bases). This CDR3 spans 17 amino acids. Between the trimmed V and J ends, which lost 2 bases and 3 bases, there was a span of 19 bases. CDR1 and CDR2 from the germline V gene are MNHEY and SMNVEV (reference sequence). In DNA, the CDR3 is TGTGCCAGCAGTTTAGGGATACAGGGTCGAAGGGACACTGAAGCTTTCTTT. It specifies CASSLGIQGRRDTEAFF.

The V gene is TRBV11-1, the J gene TRBJ1-1; tentatively, D is TRBD1 (6 bases). Trimming took off 2 bases at V and 10 bases at J, with 20 bases between the two ends. The CDR3 covers 15 residues. CDR1 and CDR2 (germline): SGHAT, FQDESV (reference sequence). The DNA for the CDR3 is TGTGCCAGCAGCTTACCTCTGCTGACAGGTTCTAGAGCTTTCTTT. Translated, it gives CASSLPLLTGSRAFF.

This clone was recorded a few times. The chain links TRBV3-1 (or the pseudogene TRBV3-2) to TRBJ2-7; no firm D call. Germline CDR1 and CDR2: LGHDT and YNNKEL (reference sequence). This CDR3 spans 12 amino acids. V lost 3 bases, J lost 6 bases, and 9 bases lay in between. The CDR3 DNA reads as TGTGCCAGCAGCCAGAGCTCGGGCGAGCAGTACTTC. It is translated as CASSQSSGEQYF.